The source of this TCR beta chain is a study of T cells after yellow fever vaccination. Looking at the study overall: Some fractions had low cell numbers, and these were prepared with SMART-Seq v4 Ultra Low Input.

CDR3 size: 15 residues. V was clipped by 0 bases and J by 4 bases, with 14 bases between them. Germline V lookup: CDR1 SGHRS, CDR2 YFSETQ. This clonotype was seen ten or more times. Its antigen is unknown. Study observations and caveats: The study re-detected most primary-vaccination clones after the booster (roughly 96% CD4, around 89% CD8). FACS-sorted repertoires could harbor abundant contaminating bulk-population clonotypes.

Production of TCR cDNA was by 5'RACE template switching, which also added a universal primer site and UMIs. TCRdb called the 5' RACE reads again in MiXCR, with one record for every CDR3 protein. The sample has approximately 510,000 distinct CDR3 sequences; 21% are singletons. J is TRBJ2-7 and V is TRBV5-1; either TRBD1 or TRBD2 may supply D (6 bases each). Sequences were derived from PBMCs, sampled less than 25 days after the first yellow fever vaccination. The sequence came from a young man who received the YFV17D yellow fever vaccine. CDR3 nucleotides: TGCGCCAGCAGCTTGGATTCCGGGGGCTGGTACGAGCAGTACTTC. Translated, it gives CASSLDSGGWYEQYF.